The T cell receptor (beta chain) under discussion was sequenced for a study of T-cell memory formation after mild COVID-19 (dated by TCRdb to 2020 to 2022). A note on the overall study: TCR sequence clusters from the two donors were largely donor specific. T-cell clones expanding and contracting after mild COVID-19 in a couple of donors were tracked by longitudinal TCRalpha and TCRbeta repertoire sequencing. Two young, previously healthy adult volunteers made up the cohort, one male and one female.

Ficoll-Paque density gradient centrifugation was used to isolate PBMCs. The study at large found these results: The second-wave clones that peaked on day 37 were not confirmed to be SARS-CoV-2 specific. Contracting CD4+ clones were located mainly in the CM and EM memory subsets, whereas CD8+ clones were found to be enriched in EMRA. Only a couple of mild cases were covered in the study, and larger cohorts including severe cases with pre-infection samples were considered necessary. Some responding clones were found in pre-infection memory, which suggests that pre-existing cross-reactive memory T cells took part in the SARS-CoV-2 response. From day 15 to 85, contracting clones showed balanced CD4/CD8 phenotypes, whereas a second wave of clones that expanded from day 15 to 37 leaned towards CD4+.

Sequencing relied on an Illumina NovaSeq 6000. TCRalpha and TCRbeta cDNA libraries were constructed by 5'RACE with constant-segment primers, with sample barcodes and unique molecular identifiers being introduced. RNA was extracted from every sample with Trizol reagent. Library amplification was performed in two PCR steps, and a second sample barcode and Illumina TruSeq adapters were introduced in the second step. Sequencing of the libraries was done on an Illumina NovaSeq, producing 2 x 150 bp paired-end reads. In the paper's pipeline: With migec v1.2.7, reads were demultiplexed and then collapsed into UMI-guided consensus sequences. Using mixcr v2.1.11, UMI consensuses were aligned to TRA and TRB V and J templates and then assembled into clonotypes. A clonotype was counted as expanded or contracted only if both edgeR and NoisET called the change significant, with noise models trained on biological replicates. edgeR calls used a false discovery rate-adjusted p below 0.01 and a log2 fold-change threshold of 1. PCA with hierarchical clustering of max-normalized trajectories of the 1000 most abundant clonotypes was used as exploratory dynamics analysis. Each responding clone was given a CD4 or CD8 phenotype based on the CD4+ and CD8+ repertoires, which had been sequenced separately. Through fastp at Q25 and MiXCR, TCRdb rebuilt clones from the public reads, retaining in-frame beta chains. A single entry per CDR3 protein holds the most common genes and DNA from its merged rows. The V and J calls, along with clone size, are taken from TCRdb and not from the paper's own processing. The sample data list 200,000 to 300,000 distinct CDR3 sequences, and around 15% of these were observed just once. Of the sample, 22% falls within the top ten clones.

For this clonotype: The antigen this receptor binds is unknown. No qualities accompany the bases; no much larger clone lies one base away.

Sequenced: PBMCs or a T cell subset sorted from them (not recorded which). The TCR was taken from a man younger than 30 who had mild COVID-19 (a few samples of this study predate the infection). The sample titles of this study are shuffled in the database, so cell type and time point are left out; the donor was told from shared clones.

The CDR3 region: CASSLTTGPPYNEQFF. The sequence in DNA is TGCGCCAGCAGCTTGACCACAGGGCCACCCTACAATGAGCAGTTCTTC. This chain joins TRBV5-1 to TRBJ2-1; a tentative D match to TRBD1 spans 6 bases. V gives up 1 base and J gives up 2 bases, and the segment between their germline ends measures 13 bases. The germline V gene yields SGHRS for CDR1 and YFSETQ for CDR2. Including cysteine and phenylalanine, the CDR3 has 16 amino acids. Just CDR3 DNA is preserved here, 48 bases in frame from base 1.